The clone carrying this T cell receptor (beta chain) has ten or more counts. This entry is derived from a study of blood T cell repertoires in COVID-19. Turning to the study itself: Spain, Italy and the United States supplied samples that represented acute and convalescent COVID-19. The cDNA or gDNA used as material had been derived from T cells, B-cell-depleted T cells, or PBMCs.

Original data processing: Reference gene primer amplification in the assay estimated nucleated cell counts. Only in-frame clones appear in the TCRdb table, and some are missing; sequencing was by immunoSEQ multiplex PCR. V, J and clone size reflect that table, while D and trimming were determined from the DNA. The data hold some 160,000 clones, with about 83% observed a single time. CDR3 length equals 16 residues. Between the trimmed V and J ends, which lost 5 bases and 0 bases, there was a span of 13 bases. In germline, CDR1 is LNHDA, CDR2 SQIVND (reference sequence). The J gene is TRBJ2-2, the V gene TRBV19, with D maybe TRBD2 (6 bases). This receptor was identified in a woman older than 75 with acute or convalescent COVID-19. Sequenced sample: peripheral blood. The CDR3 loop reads CASSHWDFSNTGELFF. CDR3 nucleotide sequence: TGTGCCAGTAGTCATTGGGACTTCTCGAACACCGGGGAGCTGTTTTTT.